These T cell receptor beta chains were read from a single sample in a study of cytomegalovirus exposure and HLA in healthy donors. Generated by immunoSEQ multiplex PCR, the TCRdb table keeps only in-frame clones and is missing some. The sample has 130,000 to 150,000 clones, approximately 90% seen once. The material sequenced was PBMCs. Receptor source: a woman in her 30s in good health and CMV-seropositive. Both conserved end residues are part of each CDR3. D genes are given only for firm matches.

CASSLEARGINEKLFF	NA	TRBV7-6	TRBJ1-4
CATSRDRAGWANTIYF	NA	TRBV15	TRBJ1-3
CASSSTGLRSFYEQYF	NA	TRBV7-2	TRBJ2-7
CATSVSWFSYNEQFF	NA	TRBV15	TRBJ2-1
CASSLGRETEAFF	NA	TRBV5-4	TRBJ1-1
CASSQSRQGKNEQYF	TRBD1	TRBV16	TRBJ2-7
CASSLGRVGPSTDTQYF	NA	TRBV5-1	TRBJ2-3
CASSAGQVGNEQFF	TRBD1	TRBV10-2	TRBJ2-1
CASSLGDFHSDEQYF	NA	TRBV5-1	TRBJ2-7
CAYNTDTQYF	NA	TRBV7-3	TRBJ2-3
CASSRERYNEQFF	NA	TRBV27	TRBJ2-1